This T cell receptor (beta chain) was identified in a study of blood T cell repertoires in COVID-19. The wider study: The United States, Italy and Spain were the sources of the acute and convalescent COVID-19 samples. The analysed material was cDNA or gDNA that came from T cells, B-cell-depleted T cells, or PBMCs.

The V gene's germline CDR1 is LNHDA and CDR2 SQIVND (reference sequence). The CDR3 has 16 residues. V shed 6 bases, J shed 0 bases, and the junction held 8 bases outside the gene matches. Produced via immunoSEQ multiplex PCR; TCRdb's table is partial and in-frame only. This table has a few hundred thousand clones, around 87% appearing once. This chain joins TRBV19 and TRBJ1-1; TRBD1 agrees at 9 bases. Specimen: peripheral blood. The clonotype comes from a woman between 45 and 65 years old who had recovered from COVID-19. The CDR3 sequence is CASRQDRGGLNTEAFF. CDR3 coding DNA: TGTGCCAGTAGGCAAGACAGGGGGGGTCTGAACACTGAAGCTTTCTTT.